These 12 T cell receptor beta chains share one sample of origin, sequenced in a study of blood T cell repertoires in COVID-19. The table came from immunoSEQ multiplex PCR; TCRdb's copy has only in-frame clones and leaves some out. The sample lists about 130,000 clones, around 87% seen once, with approximately 4% in the top ten. Sequenced: peripheral blood. The receptors originated from a woman aged 55-75 years with acute or convalescent COVID-19.

This sequence joins TRBV19 and TRBJ2-1, with TRBD2 matching over 8 bases. Germline loops: CDR1 LNHDA, CDR2 SQIVND (reference sequence). The CDR3 runs to 15 residues. Germline trimming cut 5 bases from V and 9 bases from J; bases unmatched to any gene: 12. The CDR3 sequence: CASSSTGTSYGEQFF. DNA for the CDR3: TGTGCCAGTAGTTCAACCGGGACTAGTTACGGTGAGCAGTTCTTC.

The J gene is TRBJ1-5, the V gene TRBV2; D may be TRBD1 (5 bases). CDR1 and CDR2 (germline): SNHLY, FYNNEI. The germline V and J ends were trimmed by 8 bases and 4 bases, with 18 bases remaining between them. This CDR3 region has 15 residues. The CDR3 sequence: CASGQGPPGNQPQHF. The CDR3 DNA is TGTGCCAGCGGGCAGGGTCCCCCAGGGAATCAGCCCCAGCATTTT.

The chain recombines TRBV10-2 with TRBJ2-1; 11 bases fit TRBD2. Per germline, CDR1 WSHSY and CDR2 SAAADI. With 6 bases clipped from V and 2 bases from J, the junction kept 6 bases outside the gene matches. This CDR3 region has 16 residues. The CDR3 region has the DNA TGCGCCAGCAGATTAGCGGGAGGGAGCACCTACAATGAGCAGTTCTTC. Residues: CASRLAGGSTYNEQFF.

This chain joins TRBV30 and TRBJ1-4, with D maybe TRBD1 (5 bases). V gave up 3 bases and J gave up 8 bases, with 13 bases separating them. Germline loops: CDR1 GTSNPN, CDR2 SVGIG (reference sequence). CDR3 length: 13 amino acids. Written as DNA, the CDR3 is TGTGCCTGGAGGAAAGGGGCCGGGGAAAAACTGTTTTTT. It codes for CAWRKGAGEKLFF.

V is TRBV28 and J is TRBJ2-7, with 11 positions matching TRBD2. The germline CDR1 and CDR2 sequences are MDHEN and SYDVKM. The CDR3 has 13 residues. The CDR3 protein is CHTGTSGSYEQYF. CDR3 sequence (DNA): TGTCACACTGGTACTAGCGGGAGTTACGAGCAGTACTTC.

The chain uses TRBV5-1 and TRBJ1-2, with D tentatively TRBD1 (6 bases). Germline V CDR1 and CDR2: SGHRS, YFSETQ. V lost 3 bases to trimming and J lost 5 bases, with 11 bases between them. The CDR3 has 13 residues. Here the CDR3 DNA reads TGCGCCAGCAGCTCTGGACAGCTTTATGGCTACACCTTC. This gives the protein CASSSGQLYGYTF.

The chain couples TRBV7-3 to TRBJ2-5; 8 bases match TRBD1. The V and J ends lost 8 bases and 5 bases, in that order; junction bases with no gene match: 7. Germline CDR1 is SGHTA and CDR2 is FQGTGA. The CDR3 length is 13 residues. CDR3 amino acids: CASGTGRLETQYF. In DNA form, the CDR3 reads TGTGCCAGCGGGACAGGAAGACTGGAGACCCAGTACTTC.

In this sample, this clone turned up a few times. The J gene is TRBJ1-2, the V gene TRBV12-3 or TRBV12-4; weak D call: TRBD1 (5 bases). Trimming removed 1 base at V and 4 bases at J, with 7 bases between. This CDR3 is 13 amino acids long. CDR3 residues: CASSLGQLYGYTF. The CDR3 nucleotides read TGTGCCAGCAGTTTAGGACAGCTCTATGGCTACACCTTC.

The sample holds one count of this clone. The chain employs TRBV2 and TRBJ1-5; tentative D call: TRBD1 (6 bases). CDR3 length: 15 amino acids. Trimming pared 1 base from V and 2 bases from J, leaving 9 bases between. CDR1 is SNHLY, CDR2 FYNNEI, per germline. For the CDR3, the DNA is TGTGCCAGCAGTGAAGTACAGGGAGGCAATCAGCCCCAGCATTTT. It translates to CASSEVQGGNQPQHF.

The chain recombines TRBV3-1 (or the pseudogene TRBV3-2) with TRBJ1-1, with 11 nucleotides matching TRBD1. With 4 bases clipped from V and 5 bases from J, the junction kept 6 bases outside the gene matches. CDR3 length equals 15 residues. From germline, CDR1 is LGHDT and CDR2 YNNKEL (reference sequence). Written as DNA, the CDR3 is TGTGCCAGCAGCCCCCTGGACAGGGGGCAAACTGAAGCTTTCTTT. Protein: CASSPLDRGQTEAFF.

The V call is TRBV19, the J call TRBJ1-5; 9 nucleotides line up with TRBD1. The length of the CDR3 is 16 residues. Germline lookup yields CDR1 LNHDA and CDR2 SQIVND (reference sequence). Trimming took 3 bases from V and 2 from J; bases not matched to a gene: 5. The CDR3 loop is CASSIGTGTRNQPQHF. DNA for the CDR3: TGTGCCAGTAGTATCGGGACAGGGACCCGCAATCAGCCCCAGCATTTT.

The J gene is TRBJ1-6, the V gene TRBV9; no clear D. Trimming cost V 4 bases and J 7 bases, with 9 bases left between them. Germline V lookup: CDR1 SGDLS, CDR2 YYNGEE. This CDR3 region has 13 residues. The CDR3 DNA reads TGTGCCAGCAGCTCCCTTTTAAATTCACCCCTCCACTTT. Protein sequence: CASSSLLNSPLHF.